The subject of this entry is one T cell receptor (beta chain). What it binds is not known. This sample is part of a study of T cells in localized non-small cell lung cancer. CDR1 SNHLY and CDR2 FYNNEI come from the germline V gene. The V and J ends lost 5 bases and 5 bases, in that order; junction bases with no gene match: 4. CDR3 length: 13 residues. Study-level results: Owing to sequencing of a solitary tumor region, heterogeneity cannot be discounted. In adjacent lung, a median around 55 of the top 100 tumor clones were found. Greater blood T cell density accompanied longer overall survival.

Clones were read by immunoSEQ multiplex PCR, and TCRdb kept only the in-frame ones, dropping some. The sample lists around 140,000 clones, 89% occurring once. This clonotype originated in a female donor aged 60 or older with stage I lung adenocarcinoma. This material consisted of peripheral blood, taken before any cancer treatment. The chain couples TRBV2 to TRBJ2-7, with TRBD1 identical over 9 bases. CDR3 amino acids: CASSRDRENEQYF. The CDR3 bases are TGTGCCAGCAGTCGGGACAGGGAGAACGAGCAGTACTTC.